This TCR beta chain was recovered during a study of T cells in Graves' hyperthyroidism and ophthalmopathy. Uncontrolled infection, other autoimmune disease, pregnancy or lactation led to exclusion. Germline-derived CDR1 and CDR2 are MNHEY and SVGEGT. The CDR3 contains 15 residues. Trimming at V came to 5 bases and at J to 8 bases, leaving 11 bases not matched to a gene. The TCR beta CDR3 regions underwent amplification using RNA transcripts as the source. The HTBI set primed first-round TCR CDR3 RT-PCR. TCRdb called the multiplex PCR reads again in MiXCR, with one record for every CDR3 protein. Of approximately 430,000 distinct CDR3 sequences listed, around 14% are singletons. This clonotype appeared once.

This chain uses TRBV6-2 or TRBV6-3 with TRBJ1-4; 7 bases are shared with TRBD1. This clonotype originated in a woman aged 18-30 years with Graves' hyperthyroidism. Source material: blood. The CDR3 is CASSPTGAPREKLFF. CDR3 DNA sequence: TGTGCCAGCAGTCCTACAGGGGCCCCAAGGGAAAAACTGTTTTTT.